The 32 T cell receptor beta chains below come from one sample, sequenced in a study of graft-versus-host responses after intestinal transplantation. These receptors have no known antigen. Method: immunoSEQ multiplex PCR; TCRdb's copy keeps in-frame clones and lacks some. Of tens of thousands of clones listed, under 95% are singletons. Source: unstimulated CD8+ T cells sorted from spleen or lymph node cells, taken before intestinal transplant. These receptors all come from a human donor who received an intestinal transplant.

This chain's CDR3 is CASSLYDRGSETQYF. CDR3 bases: TGTGCCAGCAGTTTATATGACAGGGGGTCAGAGACCCAGTACTTC. The rearrangement uses TRBV27 and TRBJ2-5; TRBD1 agrees at 9 bases. Germline CDR1 and CDR2: MNHEY and SMNVEV (reference sequence). This CDR3 comprises 15 residues. The V gene end was trimmed by 1 base and the J gene end by 4 bases; junction bases not matched to a gene: 4.

This chain's CDR3 is CASSLSGQGAYEQYF. The CDR3 DNA is TGTGCCAGCAGCTTGTCCGGACAGGGGGCATACGAGCAGTACTTC. The chain couples TRBV5-5 to TRBJ2-7; 11 nucleotides agree with TRBD1. CDR3 length: 15 residues. Trimming removed 1 base from V and 4 bases from J; junction bases left unmatched: 4. CDR1 is SGHKS, CDR2 YYEKEE, per germline (reference sequence).

This clone was seen once. Here the CDR3 reads CASSLAIGETQYF. DNA of the CDR3: TGTGCCAGCAGCTTAGCGATCGGAGAGACCCAGTACTTC. The chain links TRBV13 to TRBJ2-5; no clear D gene. The CDR3 has 13 amino acids. V shed 1 base and J shed 4 bases, with 7 bases lying between them. The V gene's germline CDR1 is PRHDT and CDR2 FYEKMQ (reference sequence).

The chain is built from TRBV9 and TRBJ1-1; 9 bases map to TRBD1. The junction had 2 bases not matched to a gene; V was cut back by 2 bases and J by 3 bases. CDR1 and CDR2 from the germline V gene are SGDLS and YYNGEE. The CDR3 has 14 residues. The CDR3 DNA follows: TGTGCCAGCAGCGTCCGGGACAGGGACACTGAAGCTTTCTTT. Translated: CASSVRDRDTEAFF.

This clone has just a few counts. V gene TRBV7-2 combines with J gene TRBJ2-3, with a tentative D call TRBD1 (5 bases). The germline gives CDR1 SGHTA, CDR2 FQGNSA. The CDR3 is 13 residues long. Trimming stripped 5 bases from V and 1 base from J, with 7 bases between. CDR3: CASSQGGTDTQYF. CDR3 bases: TGTGCCAGCAGCCAAGGGGGCACAGATACGCAGTATTTT.

This chain links TRBV14 with TRBJ2-1, with D perhaps matching TRBD1 (5 bases). The ends were cut back, 4 bases at V and 2 bases at J, with 15 bases in the middle. The CDR3 consists of 16 residues. Germline CDR1 reads SGHDN; CDR2 reads FVKESK. The CDR3 DNA reads TGTGCCAGCAGCCGAGCTGGCAGGGCCCCCTACAATGAGCAGTTCTTC. This encodes CASSRAGRAPYNEQFF.

The rearrangement uses TRBV11-1 and TRBJ1-2; TRBD1 matches 7 bases. With 0 bases clipped from V and 5 bases from J, the junction kept 9 bases outside the gene matches. Germline-derived CDR1 and CDR2 are SGHAT and FQDESV (reference sequence). The CDR3 contains 16 residues. The CDR3 nucleotides are TGTGCCAGCAGCTTAGCGGGGGACAGCTCTATGTATGGCTACACCTTC. It translates to CASSLAGDSSMYGYTF.

This sequence joins TRBV10-2 and TRBJ2-1; perhaps TRBD2 as D (5 bases). V dropped 3 bases and J dropped 7 bases, with 22 bases sitting between them. The CDR3 contains 17 residues. The V gene's germline CDR1 is WSHSY and CDR2 SAAADI. In nucleotides, the CDR3 is TGCGCCAGCAGTGAAATAGGTGGTCGAAAGGGCGGGAATGAGCAGTTCTTC. Amino acid sequence: CASSEIGGRKGGNEQFF.

Remarks on this clone: Compared with germline, one end of the junction differs, possibly owing to a read error. The chain employs TRBV7-8 and TRBJ1-3; D unclear. Per germline, CDR1 SGHVS and CDR2 FQNEAQ. CDR3 length: 14 residues. In nucleotides, the CDR3 is TGTGCCAGCAGCTTAGGACCCCGGGGTCCATCAGTAGATTTT. It yields the protein CASSLGPRGPSVDF.

The chain couples TRBV7-2 to TRBJ2-7; TRBD1 agrees at 7 bases. Germline V CDR1 and CDR2: SGHTA, FQGNSA. This CDR3 has 12 amino acids. Trimming cost V 5 bases and J 12 bases; bases outside gene matches: 10. The CDR3 reads CASSTSDRVRYF. The DNA of the CDR3 is TGTGCCAGCAGCACGTCAGACAGGGTTAGGTACTTC.

The V call is TRBV19, the J call TRBJ2-7, with 8 bases matching TRBD2. Trimming cost V 3 bases and J 2 bases; bases outside gene matches: 6. Germline V lookup: CDR1 LNHDA, CDR2 SQIVND (reference sequence). The CDR3 extends over 15 amino acids. CDR3 bases: TGTGCCAGTAGTATCTCAGCGGGGGCCCCCTACGAGCAGTACTTC. Its protein product is CASSISAGAPYEQYF.

Concerning this clone: Here the CDR3 omits its conserved ending phenylalanine or tryptophan, so a read error is the likely source. This chain uses TRBV9 with TRBJ2-7; D is perhaps TRBD1 (6 bases). The germline V gene encodes CDR1 SGDLS and CDR2 YYNGEE. V gave up 0 bases and J gave up 2 bases, with 12 bases separating them. The CDR3 length is 15 residues. The CDR3 region is CASSVADSYPYEQYL. CDR3 DNA sequence: TGTGCCAGCAGCGTAGCGGACAGCTACCCCTACGAGCAGTACCTC.

The chain carries TRBV7-9 and TRBJ1-2; D is uncertain. V was pared by 5 bases and J by 2 bases, with 12 bases between. The CDR3 contains 14 residues. The V gene's germline CDR1 is SEHNR and CDR2 FQNEAQ (reference sequence). The CDR3 is CASSRRTPNYGYTF. CDR3 bases: TGTGCCAGCAGCCGTCGTACACCAAACTATGGCTACACCTTC.

This sequence joins TRBV7-2 and TRBJ2-2; 7 bases are shared with TRBD1. This CDR3 spans 17 amino acids. Trimming at V came to 5 bases and at J to 4 bases, leaving 13 bases not matched to a gene. Germline CDR1 and CDR2: SGHTA and FQGNSA. The DNA of the CDR3 is TGTGCCAGCAGCCTGATGACCGGGACAGCCTTCACCGGGGAGCTGTTTTTT. Encoded protein: CASSLMTGTAFTGELFF.

The chain couples TRBV2 to TRBJ2-7, with 7 bases identical to TRBD1. The CDR3 has 13 residues. Trimming removed 1 base from V and 7 bases from J; junction bases left unmatched: 4. Per the germline V gene, CDR1 is SNHLY and CDR2 is FYNNEI. CDR3 residues: CASSEGAGGEQYF. The CDR3 coding sequence is TGTGCCAGCAGTGAAGGGGCAGGGGGAGAGCAGTACTTC.

The chain uses TRBV27 and TRBJ1-2; no definite D call. The germline CDR1 and CDR2 sequences are MNHEY and SMNVEV (reference sequence). CDR3 length equals 18 residues. Trimming took off 4 bases at V and 2 bases at J, with 23 bases between the two ends. CDR3 nucleotides: TGTGCCAGCAGTTCCTCACCCCACGGGGAGGGTGAAAACTATGGCTACACCTTC. Translation: CASSSSPHGEGENYGYTF.

This chain links TRBV7-6 with TRBJ1-4; D may be TRBD1 (6 bases). Germline V lookup: CDR1 SGHVS, CDR2 FNYEAQ. This CDR3 region has 16 residues. With 5 bases removed from V and 6 bases from J, the gap between germline ends came to 19 bases. CDR3 coding DNA: TGTGCCAGCAGCCCCGGTCGGGGGGGCTTCGATGAAAAACTGTTTTTT. It encodes CASSPGRGGFDEKLFF.

The table lists this clone with a count of one. This chain joins TRBV6-6 and TRBJ1-1; TRBD1 might be the D (6 bases). The CDR3 extends over 11 amino acids. Germline V gives CDR1 MNHNY, CDR2 SVGAGI (reference sequence). Trimming cost V 6 bases and J 8 bases, with 10 bases left between them. CDR3 DNA sequence: TGTGCCAGCAGCCCAGACAGGGAAGCTTTCTTT. Translating it yields CASSPDREAFF.

CDR3 in amino acids: CASSLGQGTNYGYTF. The CDR3 nucleotides read TGCGCCAGCAGCTTGGGGCAGGGCACTAACTATGGCTACACCTTC. The chain employs TRBV5-1 and TRBJ1-2; tentatively, D is TRBD1 (5 bases). Germline values: CDR1 SGHRS, CDR2 YFSETQ. V lost 0 bases and J lost 0, with 9 bases in between. This CDR3 spans 15 amino acids.

The count of this clone is one. This sequence joins TRBV19 and TRBJ2-1; D is perhaps TRBD2 (6 bases). The germline gives CDR1 LNHDA, CDR2 SQIVND (reference sequence). Trimming stripped 0 bases from V and 10 bases from J, with 10 bases between. This CDR3 comprises 13 residues. The CDR3 nucleotides are TGTGCCAGTAGTATAGATGGGGGGTACGAGCAGTTCTTC. Its translation is CASSIDGGYEQFF.

V and J are TRBV6-5 and TRBJ2-5; possibly TRBD2 for D (6 bases). The CDR3 contains 14 residues. V dropped 5 bases and J dropped 2 bases, with 12 bases sitting between them. Germline CDR1 reads MNHEY; CDR2 reads SVGAGI. CDR3 DNA: TGTGCCAGCAGTCTCCTTAGCGGTCAAGAGACCCAGTACTTC. Translating gives CASSLLSGQETQYF.

The chain recombines TRBV29-1 with TRBJ1-2; 9 bases match TRBD1. The germline gives CDR1 SQVTM, CDR2 ANQGSEA. The CDR3 is made up of 12 amino acids. The V gene end was trimmed by 7 bases and the J gene end by 5 bases; junction bases not matched to a gene: 5. CDR3 loop: CSGGQGKYGYTF. In DNA, the CDR3 is TGCAGCGGTGGACAGGGGAAGTATGGCTACACCTTC.

This clone was picked up a small number of times. The rearrangement links TRBV29-1 to TRBJ1-1; TRBD1 might be the D (5 bases). The CDR3 consists of 11 residues. CDR1 SQVTM and CDR2 ANQGSEA come from the germline V gene. Trimming took off 3 bases at V and 5 bases at J, with 7 bases between the two ends. CDR3 DNA: TGCAGCGTTGATCCAGGGACTGAAGCTTTCTTT. It codes for CSVDPGTEAFF. The complete variable domain, with remaining parts taken from reference TRBV29-1 and TRBJ1-1, reads SAVISQKPSRDICQRGTSLTIQCQVDSQVTMMFWYRQQPGQSLTLIATANQGSEATYESGFVIDKFPISRPNLTFSTLTVSNMSPEDSSIYLCSVDPGTEAFFGQGTRLTVV.

The V and J genes are TRBV14 and TRBJ2-1, with a possible D match to TRBD2 (7 bases). Trimming cost V 5 bases and J 6 bases, with 14 bases left between them. Germline CDR1 reads SGHDN; CDR2 reads FVKESK. CDR3 length equals 14 residues. The CDR3 spells CASSRGGVPNEQFF. Here the CDR3 DNA reads TGTGCCAGCAGCAGGGGGGGGGTCCCCAATGAGCAGTTCTTC.

A note on this clone: One end of the junction does not line up with germline, which may come from a read error. The V and J genes are TRBV11-3 and TRBJ1-1; weak D call: TRBD1 (5 bases). In germline, CDR1 is SGHNT, CDR2 YENEEA. CDR3 length equals 16 residues. Here the CDR3 reads CASSLNGGGRNAEAFF. CDR3 nucleotide sequence: TGTGCCAGCAGCTTAAATGGGGGAGGTCGGAACGCTGAAGCTTTCTTT. The full variable domain, completed using reference TRBV11-3 and TRBJ1-1, is EAGVVQSPRYKIIEKKQPVAFWCNPISGHNTLYWYLQNLGQGPELLIRYENEEAVDDSQLPKDRFSAERLKGVDSTLKIQPAELGDSAVYLCASSLNGGGRNAEAFFGQGTRLTVV.

The chain carries TRBV7-8 and TRBJ2-3; 7 bases agree with TRBD1. With 3 bases clipped from V and 6 bases from J, the junction kept 15 bases outside the gene matches. Per germline, CDR1 SGHVS and CDR2 FQNEAQ. This CDR3 is 17 amino acids long. For the CDR3, the DNA is TGTGCCAGCAGCTTTAGACACCCATCAGGGGGAAGGGATACGCAGTATTTT. It is translated as CASSFRHPSGGRDTQYF.

The rearrangement joins TRBV10-3 to TRBJ2-1; 7 bases are shared with TRBD2. After removal of 10 bases from V and 2 bases from J, the junction contained 8 bases not matched to a gene. The CDR3 consists of 14 residues. Germline V CDR1 and CDR2: ENHRY, SYGVKD. Written as DNA, the CDR3 is TGTGCCACCCGAGCGGGGAGAGCCTACAATGAGCAGTTCTTC. Amino acids: CATRAGRAYNEQFF.

V and J are TRBV27 and TRBJ1-1, with a weak D call TRBD1 (6 bases). The germline V gene has CDR1 MNHEY and CDR2 SMNVEV (reference sequence). CDR3 size: 15 residues. V was pared by 2 bases and J by 1 base, with 11 bases between. CDR3 sequence (DNA): TGTGCCAGCAGTTTAAAAAGGGGGGGGAACACTGAAGCTTTCTTT. Translation: CASSLKRGGNTEAFF.

Here the CDR3 reads CAWRAGTGSYEQYF. CDR3 nucleotides: TGTGCCTGGAGGGCAGGGACAGGATCCTACGAGCAGTACTTC. This chain joins TRBV30 and TRBJ2-7, with 8 nucleotides matching TRBD1. J gave up 1 base and V 3 bases, and 5 bases lay outside the gene matches. Germline V CDR1 and CDR2: GTSNPN, SVGIG (reference sequence). The CDR3 is 14 amino acids.

The CDR3 nucleotides read TGTGCCAGCAGACGCGGACTAGGCCGGCCAGACAATGAGCAGTTCTTC. It yields the protein CASRRGLGRPDNEQFF. The J gene is TRBJ2-1, the V gene TRBV7-2; TRBD2 matches at 7 bases. Trimming took 6 bases from V and 5 from J; bases not matched to a gene: 13. The CDR3 has 16 residues. Germline CDR1 SGHTA, CDR2 FQGNSA.

The chain joins TRBV10-3 to TRBJ2-3; TRBD1 aligns across 7 bases. Per germline, CDR1 ENHRY and CDR2 SYGVKD. The CDR3 loop spans 15 amino acids. The V segment lost 7 bases and the J segment 5 bases; nucleotides outside the gene matches: 12. CDR3 bases: TGTGCCATCAATGCAGGCAGGGGGTCTAGAGATACGCAGTATTTT. It encodes CAINAGRGSRDTQYF.

The chain uses TRBV29-1 and TRBJ1-2; D is possibly TRBD1 (6 bases). Per germline, CDR1 SQVTM and CDR2 ANQGSEA. The CDR3 has 13 residues. The germline V and J ends were trimmed by 6 bases and 8 bases, with 19 bases remaining between them. The DNA of the CDR3 is TGCAGCGTCGGAAGCCAGGGGTCGGGGGGCTACACCTTC. The encoded protein is CSVGSQGSGGYTF.